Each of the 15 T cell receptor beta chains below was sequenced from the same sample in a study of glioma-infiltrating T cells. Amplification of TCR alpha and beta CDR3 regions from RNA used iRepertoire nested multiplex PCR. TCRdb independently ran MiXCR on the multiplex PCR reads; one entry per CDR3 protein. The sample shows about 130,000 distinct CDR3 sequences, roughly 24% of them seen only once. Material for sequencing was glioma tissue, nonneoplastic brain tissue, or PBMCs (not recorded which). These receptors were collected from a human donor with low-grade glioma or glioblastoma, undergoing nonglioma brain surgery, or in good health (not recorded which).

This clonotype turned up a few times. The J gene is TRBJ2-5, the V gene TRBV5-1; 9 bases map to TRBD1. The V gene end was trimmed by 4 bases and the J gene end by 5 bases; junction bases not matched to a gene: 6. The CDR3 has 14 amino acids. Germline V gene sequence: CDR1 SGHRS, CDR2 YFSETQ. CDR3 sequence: CASSHGTGLETQYF. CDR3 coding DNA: TGCGCCAGCAGCCACGGGACAGGGCTGGAGACCCAGTACTTC.

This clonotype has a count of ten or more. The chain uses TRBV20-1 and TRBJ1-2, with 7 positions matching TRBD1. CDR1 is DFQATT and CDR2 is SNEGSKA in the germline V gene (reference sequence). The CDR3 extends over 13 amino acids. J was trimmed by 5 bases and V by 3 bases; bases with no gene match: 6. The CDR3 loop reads CSASYGTEYGYTF. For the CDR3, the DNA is TGCAGTGCTAGTTACGGGACAGAATATGGCTACACCTTC.

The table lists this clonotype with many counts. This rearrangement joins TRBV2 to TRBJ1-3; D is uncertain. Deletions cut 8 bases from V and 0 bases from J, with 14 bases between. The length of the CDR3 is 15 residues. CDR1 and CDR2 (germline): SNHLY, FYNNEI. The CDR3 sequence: CASASGRSSGNTIYF. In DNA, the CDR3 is TGTGCCAGCGCTTCTGGGCGGAGCTCTGGAAACACCATATATTTT.

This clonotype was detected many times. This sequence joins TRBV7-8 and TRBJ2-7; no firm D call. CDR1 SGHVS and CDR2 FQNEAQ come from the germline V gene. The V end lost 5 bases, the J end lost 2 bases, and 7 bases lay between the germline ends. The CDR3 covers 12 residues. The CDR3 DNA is TGTGCCAGCAGCAGGTTCCCCTACGAGCAGTACTTC. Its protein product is CASSRFPYEQYF.

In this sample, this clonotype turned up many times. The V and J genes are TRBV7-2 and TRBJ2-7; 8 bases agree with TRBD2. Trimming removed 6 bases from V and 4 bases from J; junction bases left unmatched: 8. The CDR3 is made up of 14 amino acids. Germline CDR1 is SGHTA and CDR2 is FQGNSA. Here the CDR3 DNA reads TGTGCCAGCAGAAAAGCGGGAGAAGGGTACGAGCAGTACTTC. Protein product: CASRKAGEGYEQYF.

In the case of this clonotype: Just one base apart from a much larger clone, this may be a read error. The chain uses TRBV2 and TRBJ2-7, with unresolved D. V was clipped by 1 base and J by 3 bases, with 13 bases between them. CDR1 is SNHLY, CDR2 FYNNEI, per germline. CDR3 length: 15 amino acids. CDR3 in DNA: TGTGCCAGCAGTGAAGGTCGACATGACCTCTACGAGCAGTACTTC. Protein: CASSEGRHDLYEQYF.

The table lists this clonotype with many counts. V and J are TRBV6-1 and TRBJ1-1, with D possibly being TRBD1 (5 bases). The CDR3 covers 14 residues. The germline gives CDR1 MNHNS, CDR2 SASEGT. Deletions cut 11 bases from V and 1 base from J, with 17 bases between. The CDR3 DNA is TGTGCCCTAACGGCAGGGCCGGCGAACACTGAAGCTTTCTTT. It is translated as CALTAGPANTEAFF.

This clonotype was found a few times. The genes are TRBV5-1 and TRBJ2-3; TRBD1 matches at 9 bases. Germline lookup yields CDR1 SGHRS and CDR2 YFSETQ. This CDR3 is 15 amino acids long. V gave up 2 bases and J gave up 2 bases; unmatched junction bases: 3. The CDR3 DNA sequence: TGCGCCAGCAGCTTCCGGGACAGGGACACAGATACGCAGTATTTT. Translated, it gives CASSFRDRDTDTQYF.

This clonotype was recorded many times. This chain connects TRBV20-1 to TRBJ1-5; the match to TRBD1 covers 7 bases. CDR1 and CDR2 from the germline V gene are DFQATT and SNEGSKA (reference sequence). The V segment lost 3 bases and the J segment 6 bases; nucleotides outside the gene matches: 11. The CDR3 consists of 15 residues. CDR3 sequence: CSASVEGGGSQPQHF. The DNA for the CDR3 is TGCAGTGCTAGCGTAGAGGGAGGGGGCAGTCAGCCCCAGCATTTT.

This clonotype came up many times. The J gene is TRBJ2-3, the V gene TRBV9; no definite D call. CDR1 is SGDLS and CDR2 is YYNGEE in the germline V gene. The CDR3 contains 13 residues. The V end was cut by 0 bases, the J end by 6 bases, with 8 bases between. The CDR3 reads CASSVGSGDTQYF. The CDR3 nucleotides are TGTGCCAGCAGCGTAGGGTCGGGTGATACGCAGTATTTT.

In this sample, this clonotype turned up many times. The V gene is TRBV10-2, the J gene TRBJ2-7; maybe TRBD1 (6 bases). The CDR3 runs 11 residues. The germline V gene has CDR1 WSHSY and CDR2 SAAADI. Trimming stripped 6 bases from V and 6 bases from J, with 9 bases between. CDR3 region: CASRQGGEQYF. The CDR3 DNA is TGCGCCAGCAGACAGGGCGGCGAGCAGTACTTC.

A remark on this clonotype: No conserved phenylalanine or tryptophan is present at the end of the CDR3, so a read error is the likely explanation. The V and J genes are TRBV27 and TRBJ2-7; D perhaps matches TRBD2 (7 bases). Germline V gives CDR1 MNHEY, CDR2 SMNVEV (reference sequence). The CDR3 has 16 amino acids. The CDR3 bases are TGTGCCAGCAGTTTATCGCGGGGGCTAATCTCCTACGATCAGTACCTC. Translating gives CASSLSRGLISYDQYL.

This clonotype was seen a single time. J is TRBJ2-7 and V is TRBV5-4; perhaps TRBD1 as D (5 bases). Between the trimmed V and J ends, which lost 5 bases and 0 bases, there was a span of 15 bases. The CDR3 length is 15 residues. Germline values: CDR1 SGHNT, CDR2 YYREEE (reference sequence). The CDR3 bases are TGTGCCAGCAGTAGGGGTGGGGCGAGCTCCTACGAGCAGTACTTC. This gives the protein CASSRGGASSYEQYF. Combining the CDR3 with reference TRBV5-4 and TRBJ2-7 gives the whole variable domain ETGVTQSPTHLIKTRGQQVTLRCSSQSGHNTVSWYQQALGQGPQFIFQYYREEENGRGNFPPRFSGLQFPNYSSELNVNALELDDSALYLCASSRGGASSYEQYFGPGTRLTVT.

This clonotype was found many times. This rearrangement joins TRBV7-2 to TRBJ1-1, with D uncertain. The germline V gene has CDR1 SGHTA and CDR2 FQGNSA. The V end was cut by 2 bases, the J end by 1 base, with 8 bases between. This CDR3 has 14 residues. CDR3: CASSLTAGNTEAFF. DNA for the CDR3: TGTGCCAGCAGCTTAACGGCAGGGAACACTGAAGCTTTCTTT.

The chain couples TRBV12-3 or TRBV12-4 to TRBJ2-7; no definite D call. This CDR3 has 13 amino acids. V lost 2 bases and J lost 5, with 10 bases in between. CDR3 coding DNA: TGTGCCAGCAGTTTATGGGTAGAAGACGAGCAGTACTTC. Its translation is CASSLWVEDEQYF.